This TCR beta chain was sequenced in a study of blood T cell repertoires in COVID-19. In the study overall: The United States, Italy and Spain were the sources of the acute and convalescent COVID-19 samples. Sample material is recorded as cDNA or gDNA derived from T cells, B-cell-depleted T cells, or PBMCs.

CDR1 is MGHDK, CDR2 SYGVNS, per germline. The V and J ends lost 2 bases and 6 bases, in that order; junction bases with no gene match: 4. This CDR3 comprises 16 residues. In the original workflow: Quantification of nucleated cells was approximated via reference gene primer amplification. Measured with immunoSEQ multiplex PCR; TCRdb has only the in-frame clones, and not every one. V and J calls and clone size are copied from that table; D and trimming were computed from the DNA. The sample has about 260,000 clones, around 86% seen once; the top ten hold over 8%. This receptor was obtained from a man aged 40-50 years with active or convalescent COVID-19. Sequenced sample: peripheral blood. This rearrangement joins TRBV25-1 to TRBJ2-3; 14 positions agree with TRBD2. The CDR3 sequence is CASSERLAGGPDTQYF. CDR3 coding DNA: TGTGCCAGCAGTGAACGACTAGCGGGAGGGCCTGATACGCAGTATTTT.